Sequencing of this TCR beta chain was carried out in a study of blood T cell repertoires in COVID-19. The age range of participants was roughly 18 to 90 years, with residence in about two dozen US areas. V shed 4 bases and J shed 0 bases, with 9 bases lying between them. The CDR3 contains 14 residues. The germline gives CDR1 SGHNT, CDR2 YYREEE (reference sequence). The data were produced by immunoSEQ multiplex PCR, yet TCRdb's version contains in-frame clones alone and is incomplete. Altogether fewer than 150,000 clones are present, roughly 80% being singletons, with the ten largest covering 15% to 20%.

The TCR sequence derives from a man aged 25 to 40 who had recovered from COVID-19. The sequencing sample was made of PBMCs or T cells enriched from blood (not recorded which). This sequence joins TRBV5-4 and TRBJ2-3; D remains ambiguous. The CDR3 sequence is CASSPGGSTDTQYF. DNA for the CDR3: TGTGCCAGCAGCCCCGGCGGTAGCACAGATACGCAGTATTTT.